Listed below are T cell receptor beta chains from one sample, sequenced in a study of T cell changes during pregnancy in multiple sclerosis. Produced via immunoSEQ multiplex PCR; TCRdb's table is partial and in-frame only. The profile covers tens of thousands of clones, with about 89% appearing a single time and 0.86% taken by the ten largest. Here the sequenced sample was peripheral blood, taken in the second trimester of pregnancy. The receptors were sampled from a female donor with multiple sclerosis, enrolled in a pregnancy study. CDR3s include the opening cysteine and the closing phenylalanine or tryptophan. The D gene is left open where the match is weak. Clone size is given for some rows only: seen once, a few or many times, or a class if the clone is expanded.

V gene: TRBV7-9; D gene: TRBD1; J gene: TRBJ2-1; clone size: .; CDR3 DNA: TGTGCCAGCAGCCCGTCGGACAGGGAACATGAGCAGTTCTTC; CDR3 protein: CASSPSDREHEQFF
V gene: TRBV4-1; D gene: .; J gene: TRBJ2-7; clone size: .; CDR3 DNA: TGCGCCAGCAGCCAAGGGCCGACTAACGATGAGCAGTACTTC; CDR3 protein: CASSQGPTNDEQYF
V gene: TRBV27; D gene: .; J gene: TRBJ1-2; clone size: .; CDR3 DNA: TGTGCCAGCAGGACCGTTACTGCAGGTGGCTACACCTTC; CDR3 protein: CASRTVTAGGYTF
V gene: TRBV18; D gene: .; J gene: TRBJ1-6; clone size: .; CDR3 DNA: TGTGCCAGCTCACAGGGACTGAATGATTCACCCCTCCACTTT; CDR3 protein: CASSQGLNDSPLHF
V gene: TRBV4-3; D gene: .; J gene: TRBJ2-7; clone size: .; CDR3 DNA: TGCGCCAGCAGCCAAGATACCACAGGGCCCTACGAGCAGTACTTC; CDR3 protein: CASSQDTTGPYEQYF
V gene: TRBV5-4; D gene: TRBD2; J gene: TRBJ2-2; clone size: .; CDR3 DNA: TGTGCCAGCAGCTTACTAGGACTAGCGGGGGGGTCGAACACCGGGGAGCTGTTTTTT; CDR3 protein: CASSLLGLAGGSNTGELFF
V gene: TRBV9; D gene: .; J gene: TRBJ2-6; clone size: .; CDR3 DNA: TGTGCCAGCAGCGTAGGTGGACTTATCTCTGGGGCCAACGTCCTGACTTTC; CDR3 protein: CASSVGGLISGANVLTF
V gene: TRBV2; D gene: .; J gene: TRBJ2-2; clone size: .; CDR3 DNA: TGTGCCAGCAGTGAAGAGGGGGCCGGGGAGCTGTTTTTT; CDR3 protein: CASSEEGAGELFF
V gene: TRBV30; D gene: TRBD2; J gene: TRBJ2-2; clone size: .; CDR3 DNA: TGTGCCTGGAGGGGGGGGGCCGGGGAGCTGTTTTTT; CDR3 protein: CAWRGGAGELFF
V gene: TRBV6-6; D gene: TRBD1; J gene: TRBJ1-5; clone size: .; CDR3 DNA: TGTGCCAGCAGCCCAACAGGGGGCGGTCAGCCCCAGCATTTT; CDR3 protein: CASSPTGGGQPQHF
V gene: TRBV4-1; D gene: TRBD2; J gene: TRBJ2-7; clone size: .; CDR3 DNA: TGCGCCAGTAGGGGCGGGGGGCCCTACTACGAGCAGTACTTC; CDR3 protein: CASRGGGPYYEQYF
V gene: TRBV7-2; D gene: TRBD1; J gene: TRBJ1-2; clone size: .; CDR3 DNA: TGTGCCAGCAGCTCGGACAGGGGGCAATTTTTAGATGGCTACACCTTC; CDR3 protein: CASSSDRGQFLDGYTF
V gene: TRBV6-5; D gene: .; J gene: TRBJ1-5; clone size: .; CDR3 DNA: TGTGCCAGCAGAGGAAACAGGGGCAATCAGCCCCAGCATTTT; CDR3 protein: CASRGNRGNQPQHF
V gene: TRBV6-6; D gene: TRBD1; J gene: TRBJ1-2; clone size: .; CDR3 DNA: TGTGCCAGCACCCTGGGGACAGGGACCTATGGCTACACCTTC; CDR3 protein: CASTLGTGTYGYTF
V gene: TRBV11-2; D gene: TRBD1; J gene: TRBJ2-3; clone size: once; CDR3 DNA: TGTGCCAGCAGCCTATGGGGTCGGGACAGGGACACAGATACGCAGTATTTT; CDR3 protein: CASSLWGRDRDTDTQYF
V gene: TRBV6-5; D gene: .; J gene: TRBJ1-6; clone size: few; CDR3 DNA: TGTGCCAGCAGGGGGGGAGGCCTTCGTTCACCCCTCCACTTT; CDR3 protein: CASRGGGLRSPLHF
V gene: TRBV18; D gene: TRBD1; J gene: TRBJ1-1; clone size: .; CDR3 DNA: TGTGCCAGCTCACCGGGACAGGGAGTAGGTAACACTGAAGCTTTCTTT; CDR3 protein: CASSPGQGVGNTEAFF
V gene: TRBV19; D gene: TRBD1; J gene: TRBJ2-1; clone size: .; CDR3 DNA: TGTGCCAGTAGTACCCTGGACAGGGTTACCTACAATGAGCAGTTCTTC; CDR3 protein: CASSTLDRVTYNEQFF
V gene: TRBV7-3; D gene: .; J gene: TRBJ2-3; clone size: .; CDR3 DNA: TGTGCCAGCAGGGACAGTTTAAGCACAGATACGCAGTATTTT; CDR3 protein: CASRDSLSTDTQYF
V gene: TRBV19; D gene: .; J gene: TRBJ1-4; clone size: .; CDR3 DNA: TGTGCCAGTCGAGGGATAAATAATGAAAAACTGTTTTTT; CDR3 protein: CASRGINNEKLFF
V gene: TRBV7-2; D gene: .; J gene: TRBJ2-2; clone size: .; CDR3 DNA: TGTGCCAGCAGCTCCCCCCGGGAGAGCACCGGGGAGCTGTTTTTT; CDR3 protein: CASSSPRESTGELFF
V gene: TRBV5-1; D gene: TRBD1; J gene: TRBJ1-1; clone size: .; CDR3 DNA: TGCGCCAGCAGCTTCCTGACAGGGGACACTGAAGCTTTCTTT; CDR3 protein: CASSFLTGDTEAFF
V gene: TRBV27; D gene: .; J gene: TRBJ1-2; clone size: .; CDR3 DNA: TGTGCCAGCAGTTTAACAGGGAGCGGTCCCCTTAGTGGCTACACCTTC; CDR3 protein: CASSLTGSGPLSGYTF
V gene: TRBV7-2; D gene: .; J gene: TRBJ1-2; clone size: .; CDR3 DNA: TGTGCCAGCAGCTTAGAGAGGTCGGGGGGCTACACCTTC; CDR3 protein: CASSLERSGGYTF
V gene: TRBV7-6; D gene: .; J gene: TRBJ2-2; clone size: .; CDR3 DNA: TGTGCCAGCAGCTCCGGACACAACACCGGGGAGCTGTTTTTT; CDR3 protein: CASSSGHNTGELFF
V gene: TRBV30; D gene: .; J gene: TRBJ1-2; clone size: .; CDR3 DNA: TGTGCCTGGAGTGCACTAAGGACTCCTGGCTACACCTTC; CDR3 protein: CAWSALRTPGYTF
V gene: TRBV6-1; D gene: TRBD1; J gene: TRBJ1-5; clone size: .; CDR3 DNA: TGTGCCAGCAGCCAGACAGGGGTTGGCAATCAGCCCCAGCATTTT; CDR3 protein: CASSQTGVGNQPQHF